What follows are 27 T cell receptor beta chains derived from one specimen sequenced in a study of cytomegalovirus exposure and HLA in healthy donors. Both 60 Vbeta primers and 13 Jbeta primers went into the PCR. Generated by immunoSEQ multiplex PCR, the TCRdb table keeps only in-frame clones and is missing some. This table holds 85,000 to 100,000 clones, about 90% found once. Material: PBMCs. These receptors originate from a man aged 18 to 29 in good health and CMV-seronegative.

A single count supports this clone. The rearrangement links TRBV10-2 to TRBJ2-1, with 9 bases lining up with TRBD1. The CDR3 covers 15 residues. V trimming: 5 bases; J trimming: 8 bases; junction bases outside the gene matches: 10. The germline V gene encodes CDR1 WSHSY and CDR2 SAAADI. DNA for the CDR3: TGCGCCAGCAGTACATCCGGGACAGGGAGATATGAGCAGTTCTTC. It translates to CASSTSGTGRYEQFF.

This clone is a singleton in its sample. A junction end diverges from the germline sequence, so it may reflect a read error. This rearrangement joins TRBV19 to TRBJ2-1; 8 bases agree with TRBD1. The CDR3 spans 15 residues. Per germline, CDR1 LNHDA and CDR2 SQIVND (reference sequence). The CDR3 region has the DNA TGTGCCAGTAGTATGATCCAGGGGGCGTACAATGCGCAGTTCTTC. Protein product: CASSMIQGAYNAQFF. Together with reference TRBV19 and TRBJ2-1, the CDR3 gives the full variable domain: DGGITQSPKYLFRKEGQNVTLSCEQNLNHDAMYWYRQDPGQGLRLIYYSQIVNDFQKGDIAEGYSVSREKKESFPLTVTSAQKNPTAFYLCASSMIQGAYNAQFFGPGTRLTVL.

This clone was observed once. The rearrangement uses TRBV7-6 and TRBJ1-3, with 9 bases fitting TRBD1. The CDR3 is 20 amino acids. V lost 3 bases and J lost 1; bases outside the gene matches: 16. CDR1 and CDR2 from the germline V gene are SGHVS and FNYEAQ. CDR3 in amino acids: CASSLRTGEMNGISGNTIYF. CDR3 nucleotide sequence: TGTGCCAGCAGCTTGAGGACAGGGGAAATGAATGGGATATCTGGAAACACCATATATTTT.

V and J are TRBV7-9 and TRBJ2-5; 8 nucleotides match TRBD2. The V segment lost 3 bases and the J segment 2 bases; nucleotides outside the gene matches: 11. This CDR3 is built from 17 residues. The germline V gene encodes CDR1 SEHNR and CDR2 FQNEAQ (reference sequence). CDR3 DNA: TGTGCCAGCAGCTTGGGAGCCGGGACTAGGGATCAAGAGACCCAGTACTTC. Its protein is CASSLGAGTRDQETQYF.

This chain joins TRBV6-1 and TRBJ2-1, with D possibly being TRBD1 (7 bases). The CDR3 is 15 amino acids. V shed 7 bases and J shed 0 bases, with 13 bases lying between them. Germline CDR1 reads MNHNS; CDR2 reads SASEGT. The CDR3 region is CASTEGQPSYNEQFF. DNA for the CDR3: TGTGCCAGCACGGAGGGACAGCCCTCCTACAATGAGCAGTTCTTC.

The rearrangement joins TRBV9 to TRBJ2-1; D is perhaps TRBD2 (7 bases). The CDR3 runs to 15 residues. Germline lookup yields CDR1 SGDLS and CDR2 YYNGEE. The germline V and J ends were trimmed by 1 base and 6 bases, with 14 bases remaining between them. CDR3 in DNA: TGTGCCAGCAGCGTAAGGGGGGGTTTCGGCAATGAGCAGTTCTTC. Translating gives CASSVRGGFGNEQFF.

The chain has TRBV6-1 and TRBJ1-3; no firm D call. The germline CDR1 and CDR2 sequences are MNHNS and SASEGT. Trimming cost V 0 bases and J 0 bases, with 9 bases left between them. The CDR3 length is 16 residues. CDR3 in DNA: TGTGCCAGCAGTGAAGCCGGCAGCGTCTCTGGAAACACCATATATTTT. This sequence encodes CASSEAGSVSGNTIYF.

V gene TRBV5-6 combines with J gene TRBJ1-6; TRBD1 agrees at 7 bases. The CDR3 is 14 residues long. V gave up 4 bases and J gave up 7 bases; unmatched junction bases: 5. Germline V gene sequence: CDR1 SGHDT, CDR2 YYEEEE. The CDR3: CASSARDRNSPLHF. For the CDR3, the DNA is TGTGCCAGCAGCGCAAGGGACAGAAATTCACCCCTCCACTTT.

The J gene is TRBJ1-5, the V gene TRBV4-3; D is unresolved. The CDR3 is made up of 13 amino acids. CDR1 and CDR2 from the germline V gene are LGHNA and YSLEER. V was cut by 4 bases and J by 3 bases, with 7 bases left in between. CDR3 in amino acids: CASSPRLNQPQHF. The CDR3, as DNA: TGCGCCAGCAGCCCGCGCCTCAATCAGCCCCAGCATTTT.

The V call is TRBV7-2, the J call TRBJ2-3; no clear D gene. V was clipped by 3 bases and J by 0 bases, with 7 bases between them. The CDR3 is 14 amino acids. Germline CDR1 is SGHTA and CDR2 is FQGNSA. CDR3 residues: CASSLQISTDTQYF. The CDR3 nucleotides are TGTGCCAGCAGCTTGCAGATAAGCACAGATACGCAGTATTTT.

This clone was recorded once. CDR3 bases: TGTGCCAGCAGTGGCGGGACAGGTCAGCCCCAGCATTTT. Translated, it gives CASSGGTGQPQHF. V gene TRBV6-1 combines with J gene TRBJ1-5, with 8 positions matching TRBD1. With V trimmed by 4 bases and J by 6 bases, 2 bases remained unmatched. The V gene's germline CDR1 is MNHNS and CDR2 SASEGT. The CDR3 extends over 13 amino acids.

This clone was seen a handful of times. CDR3 residues: CASSLLGGTDTQYF. Here the CDR3 DNA reads TGCGCCAGCAGCCTGCTCGGTGGCACAGATACGCAGTATTTT. The rearrangement uses TRBV5-1 and TRBJ2-3, with unresolved D. Per the germline V gene, CDR1 is SGHRS and CDR2 is YFSETQ. With 4 bases removed from V and 1 base from J, the gap between germline ends came to 10 bases. This CDR3 has 14 amino acids.

The CDR3 region is CASSSLAGIYNEQFF. The CDR3 region has the DNA TGTGCCAGCAGCTCTCTAGCGGGGATCTACAATGAGCAGTTCTTC. J is TRBJ2-1 and V is TRBV7-9, with TRBD2 identical over 9 bases. With V trimmed by 4 bases and J by 3 bases, 4 bases remained unmatched. The germline CDR1 and CDR2 sequences are SEHNR and FQNEAQ (reference sequence). The CDR3 spans 15 residues.

The chain couples TRBV6-5 to TRBJ2-3, with D tentatively TRBD2 (5 bases). The CDR3 is 14 residues long. Germline CDR1 and CDR2: MNHEY and SVGAGI. The V and J ends lost 7 bases and 5 bases respectively, with 16 bases between them. In nucleotides, the CDR3 is TGTGCCAGCACCCTAGCCGGGAAGGGAGATACGCAGTATTTT. Encoded protein: CASTLAGKGDTQYF.

The V and J genes are TRBV27 and TRBJ2-7, with D possibly TRBD2 on 7 matching bases. Per germline, CDR1 MNHEY and CDR2 SMNVEV (reference sequence). The CDR3 runs to 12 residues. Trimming pared 5 bases from V and 7 bases from J, leaving 12 bases between. The DNA for the CDR3 is TGTGCCAGCAGTCTGGGAGGGGGAGAGCAGTACTTC. It encodes CASSLGGGEQYF.

The CDR3 region is CASSPVGQDYGYTF. CDR3 DNA: TGTGCCAGCTCACCGGTCGGACAGGACTATGGCTACACCTTC. V gene TRBV18 combines with J gene TRBJ1-2, with TRBD1 matching 7 bases. CDR3 length: 14 residues. V dropped 3 bases and J dropped 3; count of bases not matched to a gene: 4. In germline, CDR1 is KGHSH, CDR2 LQKENI. Combining the CDR3 with reference TRBV18 and TRBJ1-2 gives the whole variable domain NAGVMQNPRHLVRRRGQEARLRCSPMKGHSHVYWYRQLPEEGLKFMVYLQKENIIDESGMPKERFSAEFPKEGPSILRIQQVVRGDSAAYFCASSPVGQDYGYTFGSGTRLTVV.

The V call is TRBV5-1, the J call TRBJ2-7; TRBD1 might be the D (5 bases). Germline V gene sequence: CDR1 SGHRS, CDR2 YFSETQ. The CDR3 is made up of 13 amino acids. V was pared by 4 bases and J by 5 bases, with 13 bases between. The DNA of the CDR3 is TGCGCCAGCAGCCAGGCTCTACAGGACGAGCAGTACTTC. This gives the protein CASSQALQDEQYF.

This clone has a single count. The chain recombines TRBV18 with TRBJ2-7; possibly TRBD1 for D (6 bases). The CDR3 covers 15 residues. Per germline, CDR1 KGHSH and CDR2 LQKENI. Trimming took 1 base from V and 2 from J, leaving 12 bases between them. The CDR3 reads CASSPRDRMTYEQYF. The DNA for the CDR3 is TGTGCCAGCTCACCACGAGACAGGATGACCTACGAGCAGTACTTC.

A note on this clone: Additional DNA sequences in this sample encode the identical CDR3. The rearrangement uses TRBV28 and TRBJ2-7; no firm D call. The germline V gene has CDR1 MDHEN and CDR2 SYDVKM. Trimming shortened V by 3 bases and J by 0 bases, and 9 bases separated the two germline ends. The CDR3 is made up of 14 amino acids. The CDR3 nucleotides read TGTGCCAGCAGTTTCTCGGGTACCTCCTACGAGCAGTACTTC. Protein sequence: CASSFSGTSYEQYF.

V is TRBV28 and J is TRBJ1-2; D might be TRBD1 (5 bases). The CDR3 extends over 12 amino acids. CDR1 is MDHEN, CDR2 SYDVKM, per germline. Trimming shortened V by 6 bases and J by 5 bases, and 10 bases separated the two germline ends. The CDR3 sequence: CASSLTVYGYTF. For the CDR3, the DNA is TGTGCCAGCAGCCTGACAGTATATGGCTACACCTTC.

This rearrangement joins TRBV6-5 to TRBJ2-2; the D is unclear. The V end lost 8 bases, the J end lost 0 bases, and 10 bases lay between the germline ends. CDR3 length equals 14 residues. CDR1 MNHEY and CDR2 SVGAGI come from the germline V gene. As DNA, the CDR3 is TGTGCCAGCCGAAACAGTGCGAACACCGGGGAGCTGTTTTTT. It codes for CASRNSANTGELFF.

The chain recombines TRBV2 with TRBJ2-7; TRBD2 aligns across 8 bases. This CDR3 contains 15 residues. Germline V gives CDR1 SNHLY, CDR2 FYNNEI. V dropped 4 bases and J dropped 4; count of bases not matched to a gene: 9. CDR3 region: CASSAGGAQKYEQYF. The CDR3 DNA reads as TGTGCCAGCAGTGCGGGGGGGGCGCAAAAATACGAGCAGTACTTC.

The genes are TRBV19 and TRBJ2-5, with D maybe TRBD1 (5 bases). The CDR3 loop spans 14 amino acids. Trimming removed 6 bases at V and 1 base at J, with 12 bases between. Germline V lookup: CDR1 LNHDA, CDR2 SQIVND (reference sequence). The CDR3 DNA follows: TGTGCCAGTAGCCGTTGGGGCTCCCAAGAGACCCAGTACTTC. Amino acids: CASSRWGSQETQYF.

The V and J genes are TRBV14 and TRBJ1-1, with D tentatively TRBD1 (6 bases). Germline V gene sequence: CDR1 SGHDN, CDR2 FVKESK. Trimming stripped 5 bases from V and 8 bases from J, with 15 bases between. There are 13 residues in the CDR3. CDR3 sequence: CASSRLRTAEAFF. The CDR3 coding sequence is TGTGCCAGCAGCAGACTAAGGACAGCAGAAGCTTTCTTT.

V gene TRBV28 combines with J gene TRBJ2-2; D is possibly TRBD2 (6 bases). CDR1 and CDR2 from the germline V gene are MDHEN and SYDVKM. The ends were cut back, 10 bases at V and 2 bases at J, with 17 bases in the middle. This CDR3 spans 15 amino acids. DNA for the CDR3: TGTGCCACCCAGAGGGCGGGACTCAACACCGGGGAGCTGTTTTTT. Translated: CATQRAGLNTGELFF.

This chain's CDR3 is CASSPRGSYEQYF. CDR3 bases: TGTGCCAGCAGCCCGCGCGGCTCCTACGAGCAGTACTTC. The V gene is TRBV7-2, the J gene TRBJ2-7; D ambiguous. The ends were cut back, 5 bases at V and 0 bases at J, with 8 bases in the middle. Germline assignment: CDR1 SGHTA and CDR2 FQGNSA. The CDR3 loop spans 13 amino acids.

This clone was picked up one time. The chain carries TRBV5-1 and TRBJ2-7, with a weak D call TRBD2 (6 bases). Germline assignment: CDR1 SGHRS and CDR2 YFSETQ. Between the trimmed V and J ends, which lost 0 bases and 12 bases, there was a span of 13 bases. This CDR3 is 12 amino acids long. The CDR3 here is CASSLAGTATYF. CDR3 DNA sequence: TGCGCCAGCAGCTTGGCAGGGACTGCCACGTACTTC.